Listed here is a single TCR beta chain. The data originate from a study of blood T cell repertoires in COVID-19. Study information: Collection of acute and convalescent COVID-19 samples took place in the United States, Italy and Spain. The analysed material was cDNA or gDNA that came from T cells, B-cell-depleted T cells, or PBMCs.

Authors' processing steps: From reference gene primer amplification, estimates of nucleated cell counts were derived. The repertoire was sequenced with immunoSEQ multiplex PCR; TCRdb's copy has only in-frame clones and lacks some. The V and J calls and clone size were taken over from that table, and D and trimming were inferred from the DNA. The table lists fewer than 110,000 clones, around nine tenths of them singletons, with over 1% in the top ten. Unmatched junction bases numbered 2, after V lost 3 bases and J lost 1 base. CDR3 size: 15 residues. From germline, CDR1 is LNHDA and CDR2 SQIVND (reference sequence).

This clonotype was obtained from a woman aged 25 to 39 with acute or convalescent COVID-19. Source material: peripheral blood. This chain uses TRBV19 with TRBJ2-5; 10 positions match TRBD2. In DNA form, the CDR3 reads TGTGCCAGTAGTATTCTAGCGGGAGCCCAAGAGACCCAGTACTTC. Protein: CASSILAGAQETQYF.